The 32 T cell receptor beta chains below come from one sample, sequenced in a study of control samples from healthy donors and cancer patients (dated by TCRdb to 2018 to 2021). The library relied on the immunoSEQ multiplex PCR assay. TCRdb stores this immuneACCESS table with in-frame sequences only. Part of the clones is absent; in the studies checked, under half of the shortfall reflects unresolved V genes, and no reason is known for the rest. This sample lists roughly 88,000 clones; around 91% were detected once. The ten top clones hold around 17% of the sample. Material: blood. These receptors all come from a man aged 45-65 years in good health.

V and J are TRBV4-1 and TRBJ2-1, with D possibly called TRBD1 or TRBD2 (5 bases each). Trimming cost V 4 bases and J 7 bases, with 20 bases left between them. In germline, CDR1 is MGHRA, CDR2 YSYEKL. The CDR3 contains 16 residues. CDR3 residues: CASSPPGYRTSNEQFF. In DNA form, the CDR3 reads TGCGCCAGCAGCCCACCGGGCTACAGGACTTCAAATGAGCAGTTCTTC.

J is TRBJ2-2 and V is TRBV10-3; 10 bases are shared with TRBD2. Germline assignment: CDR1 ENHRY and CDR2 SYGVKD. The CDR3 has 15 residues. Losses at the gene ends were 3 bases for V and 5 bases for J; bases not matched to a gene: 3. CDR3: CAISDGAGGTGELFF. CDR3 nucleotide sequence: TGTGCCATCAGTGACGGAGCGGGGGGGACCGGGGAGCTGTTTTTT.

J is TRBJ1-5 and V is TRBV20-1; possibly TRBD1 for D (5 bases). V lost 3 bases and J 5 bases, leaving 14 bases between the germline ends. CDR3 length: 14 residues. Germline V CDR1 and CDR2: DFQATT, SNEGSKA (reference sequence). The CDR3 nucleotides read TGCAGTGCTAGTTCCGGGGGGACCGATCAGCCCCAGCATTTT. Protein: CSASSGGTDQPQHF.

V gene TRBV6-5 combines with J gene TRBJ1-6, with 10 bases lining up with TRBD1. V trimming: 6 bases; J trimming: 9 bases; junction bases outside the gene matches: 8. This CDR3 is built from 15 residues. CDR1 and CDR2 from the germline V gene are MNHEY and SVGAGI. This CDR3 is CASSRVDRGGSPLHF. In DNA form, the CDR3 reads TGTGCCAGCAGCCGCGTGGACAGGGGGGGTTCACCCCTCCACTTT.

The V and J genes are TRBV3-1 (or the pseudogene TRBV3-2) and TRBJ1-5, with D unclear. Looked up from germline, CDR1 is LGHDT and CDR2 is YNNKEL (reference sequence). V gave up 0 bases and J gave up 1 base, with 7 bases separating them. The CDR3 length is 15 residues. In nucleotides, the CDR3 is TGTGCCAGCAGCCAAGACCGGCAGAGCAATCAGCCCCAGCATTTT. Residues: CASSQDRQSNQPQHF.

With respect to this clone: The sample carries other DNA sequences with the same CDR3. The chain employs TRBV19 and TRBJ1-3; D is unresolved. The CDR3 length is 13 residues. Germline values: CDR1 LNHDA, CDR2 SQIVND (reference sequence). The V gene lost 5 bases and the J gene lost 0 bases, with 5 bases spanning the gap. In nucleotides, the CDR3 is TGTGCCAGTAGTGAGGGCTCTGGAAACACCATATATTTT. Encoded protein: CASSEGSGNTIYF. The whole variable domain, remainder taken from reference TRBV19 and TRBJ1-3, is DGGITQSPKYLFRKEGQNVTLSCEQNLNHDAMYWYRQDPGQGLRLIYYSQIVNDFQKGDIAEGYSVSREKKESFPLTVTSAQKNPTAFYLCASSEGSGNTIYFGEGSWLTVV.

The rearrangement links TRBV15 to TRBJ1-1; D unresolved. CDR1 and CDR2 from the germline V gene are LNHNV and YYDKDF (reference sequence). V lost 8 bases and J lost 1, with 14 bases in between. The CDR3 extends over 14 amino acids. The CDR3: CATDRSYSNTEAFF. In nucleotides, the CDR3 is TGTGCCACCGATCGATCCTATTCGAACACTGAAGCTTTCTTT.

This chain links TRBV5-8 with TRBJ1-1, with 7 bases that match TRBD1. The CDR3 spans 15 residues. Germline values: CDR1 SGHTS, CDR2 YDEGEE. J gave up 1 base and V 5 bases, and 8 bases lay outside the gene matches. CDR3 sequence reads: CASRTGTAQNTEAFF. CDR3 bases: TGTGCCAGCAGGACCGGGACAGCGCAGAACACTGAAGCTTTCTTT.

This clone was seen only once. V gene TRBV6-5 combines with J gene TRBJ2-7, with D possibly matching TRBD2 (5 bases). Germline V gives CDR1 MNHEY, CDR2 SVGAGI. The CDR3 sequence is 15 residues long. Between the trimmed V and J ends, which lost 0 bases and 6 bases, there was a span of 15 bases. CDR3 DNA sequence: TGTGCCAGCAGTTACTCGGACTCCTTCGCGTCCGAGCAGTACTTC. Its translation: CASSYSDSFASEQYF.

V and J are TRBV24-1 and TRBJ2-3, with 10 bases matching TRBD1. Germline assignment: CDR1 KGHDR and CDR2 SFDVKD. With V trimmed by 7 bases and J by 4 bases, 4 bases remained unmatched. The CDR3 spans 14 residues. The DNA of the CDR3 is TGTGCCACCAGACCGGGACAGGGGCCAGATACGCAGTATTTT. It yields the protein CATRPGQGPDTQYF.

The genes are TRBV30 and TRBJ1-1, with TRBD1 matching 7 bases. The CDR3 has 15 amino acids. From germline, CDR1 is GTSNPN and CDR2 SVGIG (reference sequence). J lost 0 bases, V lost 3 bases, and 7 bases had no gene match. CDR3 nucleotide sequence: TGTGCCTGGAGGGTTCTGGACAGGATGAACACTGAAGCTTTCTTT. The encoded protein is CAWRVLDRMNTEAFF. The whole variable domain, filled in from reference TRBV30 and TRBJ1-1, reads SQTIHQWPATLVQPVGSPLSLECTVEGTSNPNLYWYRQAAGRGLQLLFYSVGIGQISSEVPQNLSASRPQDRQFILSSKKLLLSDSGFYLCAWRVLDRMNTEAFFGQGTRLTVV.

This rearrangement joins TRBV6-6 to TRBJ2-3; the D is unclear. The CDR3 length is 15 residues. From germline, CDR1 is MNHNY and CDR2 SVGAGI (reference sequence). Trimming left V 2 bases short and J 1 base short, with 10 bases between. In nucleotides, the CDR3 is TGTGCCAGCAGTTACGGGGTATCGGGCACAGATACGCAGTATTTT. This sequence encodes CASSYGVSGTDTQYF.

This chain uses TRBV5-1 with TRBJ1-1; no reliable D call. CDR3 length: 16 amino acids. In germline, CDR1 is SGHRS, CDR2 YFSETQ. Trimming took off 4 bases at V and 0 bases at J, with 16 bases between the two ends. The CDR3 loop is CASSVTDGSMNTEAFF. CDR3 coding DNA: TGCGCCAGCAGCGTAACGGACGGAAGCATGAACACTGAAGCTTTCTTT. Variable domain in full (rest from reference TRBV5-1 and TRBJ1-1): KAGVTQTPRYLIKTRGQQVTLSCSPISGHRSVSWYQQTPGQGLQFLFEYFSETQRNKGNFPGRFSGRQFSNSRSEMNVSTLELGDSALYLCASSVTDGSMNTEAFFGQGTRLTVV.

The CDR3 region is CAGGASYSNQPQHF. The CDR3 DNA reads TGTGCCGGAGGGGCCTCGTATAGCAATCAGCCCCAGCATTTT. This chain joins TRBV6-5 and TRBJ1-5, with D perhaps TRBD1 (5 bases). Germline assignment: CDR1 MNHEY and CDR2 SVGAGI. The ends were cut back, 11 bases at V and 0 bases at J, with 14 bases in the middle. There are 14 residues in the CDR3.

CDR3 protein: CASSAFERETQYF. The CDR3 DNA reads as TGTGCCAGCAGCGCTTTTGAGCGAGAGACCCAGTACTTC. The rearrangement links TRBV3-1 (or the pseudogene TRBV3-2) to TRBJ2-5; D call uncertain. V was trimmed by 5 bases and J by 4 bases, leaving 11 bases between them. CDR3 size: 13 residues. The germline gives CDR1 LGHDT, CDR2 YNNKEL (reference sequence).

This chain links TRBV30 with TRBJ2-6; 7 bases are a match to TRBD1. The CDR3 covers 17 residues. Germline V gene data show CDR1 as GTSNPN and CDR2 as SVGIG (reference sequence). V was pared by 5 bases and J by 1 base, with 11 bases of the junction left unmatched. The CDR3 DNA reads TGTGCCTGGGGTCTAGGGACAGACTCGTCTGGGGCCAACGTCCTGACTTTC. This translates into CAWGLGTDSSGANVLTF.

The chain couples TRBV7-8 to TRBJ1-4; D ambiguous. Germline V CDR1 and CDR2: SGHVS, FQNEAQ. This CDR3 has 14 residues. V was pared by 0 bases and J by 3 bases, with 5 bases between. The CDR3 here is CASSLAPANEKLFF. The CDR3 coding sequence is TGTGCCAGCAGCTTAGCGCCAGCTAATGAAAAACTGTTTTTT.

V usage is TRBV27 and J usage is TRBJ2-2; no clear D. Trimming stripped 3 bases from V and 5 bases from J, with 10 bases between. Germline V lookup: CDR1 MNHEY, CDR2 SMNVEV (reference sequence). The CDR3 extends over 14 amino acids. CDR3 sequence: CASSFYGRTGELFF. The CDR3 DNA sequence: TGTGCCAGCAGTTTTTATGGGCGGACCGGGGAGCTGTTTTTT.

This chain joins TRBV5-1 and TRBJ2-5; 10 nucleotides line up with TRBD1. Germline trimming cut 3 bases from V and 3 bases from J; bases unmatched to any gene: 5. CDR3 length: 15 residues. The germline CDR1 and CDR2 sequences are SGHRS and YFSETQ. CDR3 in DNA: TGCGCCAGCAGCTGGGGACAGGGGAGGGAAGAGACCCAGTACTTC. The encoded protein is CASSWGQGREETQYF.

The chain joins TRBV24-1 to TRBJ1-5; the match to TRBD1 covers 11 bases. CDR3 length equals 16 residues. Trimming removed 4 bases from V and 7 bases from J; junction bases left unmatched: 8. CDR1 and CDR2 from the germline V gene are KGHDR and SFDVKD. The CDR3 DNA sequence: TGTGCCACCAGTGACTCCGGACAGGGGGCAAACCAGCCCCAGCATTTT. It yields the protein CATSDSGQGANQPQHF.

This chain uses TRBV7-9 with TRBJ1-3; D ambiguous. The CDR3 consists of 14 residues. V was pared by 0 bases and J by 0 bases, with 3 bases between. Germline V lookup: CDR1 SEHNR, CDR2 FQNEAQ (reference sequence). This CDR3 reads CASSLANSGNTIYF. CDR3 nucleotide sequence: TGTGCCAGCAGCTTAGCAAACTCTGGAAACACCATATATTTT.

CDR3 residues: CASSYGDTGELFF. The CDR3 nucleotides are TGTGCCAGCAGCTATGGGGACACCGGGGAGCTGTTTTTT. The rearrangement joins TRBV11-2 to TRBJ2-2; D unclear. The germline CDR1 and CDR2 sequences are SGHAT and FQNNGV. CDR3 length: 13 residues. Trimming removed 4 bases at V and 3 bases at J, with 6 bases between.

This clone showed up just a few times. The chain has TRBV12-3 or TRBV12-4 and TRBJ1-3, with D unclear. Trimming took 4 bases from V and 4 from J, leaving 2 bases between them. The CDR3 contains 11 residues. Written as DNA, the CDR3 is TGTGCCAGCAGTTCCGGAAACACCATATATTTT. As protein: CASSSGNTIYF.

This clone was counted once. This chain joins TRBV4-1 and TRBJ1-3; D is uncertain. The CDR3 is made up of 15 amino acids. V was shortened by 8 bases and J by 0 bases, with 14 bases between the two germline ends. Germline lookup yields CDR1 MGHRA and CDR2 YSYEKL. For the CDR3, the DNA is TGCGCCAGCGGGAGTTATGAGGGCTCTGGAAACACCATATATTTT. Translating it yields CASGSYEGSGNTIYF.

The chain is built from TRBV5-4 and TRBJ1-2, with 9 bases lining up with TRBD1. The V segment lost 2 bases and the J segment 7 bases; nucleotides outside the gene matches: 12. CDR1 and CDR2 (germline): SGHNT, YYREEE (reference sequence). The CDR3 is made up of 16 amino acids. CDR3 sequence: CASSFFTSTGGLGYTF. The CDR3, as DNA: TGTGCCAGCAGCTTCTTCACCTCGACAGGGGGGCTTGGCTACACCTTC.

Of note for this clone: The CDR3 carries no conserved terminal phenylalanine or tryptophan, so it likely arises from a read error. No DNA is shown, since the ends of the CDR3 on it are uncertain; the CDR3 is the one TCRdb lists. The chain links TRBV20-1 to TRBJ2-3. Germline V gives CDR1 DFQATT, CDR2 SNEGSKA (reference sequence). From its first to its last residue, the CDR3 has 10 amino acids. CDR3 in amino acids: CSARVNRPNL.

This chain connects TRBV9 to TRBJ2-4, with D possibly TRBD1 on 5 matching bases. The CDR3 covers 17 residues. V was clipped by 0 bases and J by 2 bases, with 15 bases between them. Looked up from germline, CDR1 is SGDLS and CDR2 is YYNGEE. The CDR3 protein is CASSVADSPASKNIQYF. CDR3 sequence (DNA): TGTGCCAGCAGCGTAGCCGACAGTCCTGCTTCCAAAAACATTCAGTACTTC.

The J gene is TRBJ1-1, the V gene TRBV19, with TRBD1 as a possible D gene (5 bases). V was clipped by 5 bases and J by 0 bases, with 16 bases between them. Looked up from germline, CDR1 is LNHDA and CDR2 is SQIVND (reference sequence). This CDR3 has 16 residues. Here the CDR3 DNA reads TGTGCCAGTAGTCCGTCGGGGCTTAAAATGAACACTGAAGCTTTCTTT. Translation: CASSPSGLKMNTEAFF.

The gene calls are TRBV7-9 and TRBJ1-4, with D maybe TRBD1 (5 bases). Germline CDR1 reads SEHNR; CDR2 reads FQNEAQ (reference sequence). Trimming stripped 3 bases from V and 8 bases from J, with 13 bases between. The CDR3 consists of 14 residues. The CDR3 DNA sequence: TGTGCCAGCAGCTTTGCAGGGAATCAGGAAAAACTGTTTTTT. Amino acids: CASSFAGNQEKLFF.

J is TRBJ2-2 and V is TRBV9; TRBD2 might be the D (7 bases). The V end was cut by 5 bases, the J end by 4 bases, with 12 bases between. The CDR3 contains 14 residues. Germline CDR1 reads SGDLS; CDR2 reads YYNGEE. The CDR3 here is CASSGGAATGELFF. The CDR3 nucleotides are TGTGCCAGCAGTGGGGGGGCTGCCACCGGGGAGCTGTTTTTT.

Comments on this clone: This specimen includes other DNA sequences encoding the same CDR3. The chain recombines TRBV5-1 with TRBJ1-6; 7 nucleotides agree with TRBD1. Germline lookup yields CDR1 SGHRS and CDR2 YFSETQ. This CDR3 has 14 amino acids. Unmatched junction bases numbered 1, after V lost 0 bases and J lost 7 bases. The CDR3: CASSLGQGNSPLHF. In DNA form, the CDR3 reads TGCGCCAGCAGCTTGGGACAGGGAAATTCACCCCTCCACTTT.

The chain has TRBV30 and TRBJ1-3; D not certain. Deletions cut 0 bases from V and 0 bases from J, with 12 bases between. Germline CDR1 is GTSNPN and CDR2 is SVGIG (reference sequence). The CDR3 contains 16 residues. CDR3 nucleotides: TGTGCCTGGAGTGTACGGGGTGGGAGCTCTGGAAACACCATATATTTT. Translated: CAWSVRGGSSGNTIYF.